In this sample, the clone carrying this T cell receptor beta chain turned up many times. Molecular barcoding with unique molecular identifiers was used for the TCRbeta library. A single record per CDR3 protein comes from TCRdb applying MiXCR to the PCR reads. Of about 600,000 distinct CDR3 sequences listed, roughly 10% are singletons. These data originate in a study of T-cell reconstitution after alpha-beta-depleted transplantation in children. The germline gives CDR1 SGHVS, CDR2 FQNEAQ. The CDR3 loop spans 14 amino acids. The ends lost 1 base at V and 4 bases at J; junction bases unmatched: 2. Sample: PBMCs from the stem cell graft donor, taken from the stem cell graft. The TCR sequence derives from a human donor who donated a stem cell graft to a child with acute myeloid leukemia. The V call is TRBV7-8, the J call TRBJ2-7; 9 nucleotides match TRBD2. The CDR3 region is CASSLGLAEYEQYF. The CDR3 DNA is TGTGCCAGCAGCTTAGGACTAGCGGAATACGAGCAGTACTTC. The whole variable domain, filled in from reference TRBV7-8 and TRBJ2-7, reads GAGVSQSPRYKVAKRGQDVALRCDPISGHVSLFWYQQALGQGPEFLTYFQNEAQLDKSGLPSDRFFAERPEGSVSTLKIQRTQQEDSAVYLCASSLGLAEYEQYFGPGTRLTVT.